This TCR beta chain derives from a study of neurological immune-mediated disorders. The table lists this clonotype with many counts. This CDR3 region has 13 residues. The germline V gene encodes CDR1 SQVTM and CDR2 ANQGSEA. Trimming took off 6 bases at V and 4 bases at J, with 16 bases between the two ends. The making of cDNA relied on 5'RACE with 10-nucleotide random UMIs. The output of every sequencing run exceeded 180 million TCR-beta sequences, derived from 15-18 subjects. TCRdb re-derived calls from the 5' RACE reads in MiXCR, one entry per CDR3 protein. Found here are some 60,000 distinct CDR3 sequences, 9.7% of them singletons; the top ten hold under 15%. Time point described: longitudinal time-point 2. The unsorted libraries had their origin in 2 million PBMCs stored at -80 C.

This clonotype was obtained from a man under 40 in good health. Sequences were obtained from PBMCs. This sequence joins TRBV29-1 and TRBJ2-7, with a possible D match to TRBD1 (7 bases). CDR3 bases: TGCAGCGTCCAGACAGGGAGGAGTTACGAGCAGTACTTC. This sequence encodes CSVQTGRSYEQYF.